Included here is one TCR beta chain sequence, with context. Its target is not known. This sample was taken from a study of T and B cells in COVID-19 patients. Study-level findings and limits: Active COVID-19 showed highly clonal TRB repertoires; recovery showed diversity and richness above healthy donors.

TRB rearrangements were amplified by multiplex PCR with BIOMED2 TRB-A/B primers. MiXCR, applied by TCRdb to the multiplex PCR reads, yields one record per CDR3 protein. This sample has around 6,200 distinct CDR3 sequences, with around 34% found just once. The CDR3 has 16 amino acids. The germline V gene encodes CDR1 MDHEN and CDR2 SYDVKM. V was clipped by 6 bases and J by 2 bases, with 20 bases between them. From blood, about 250-500 ng of genomic DNA served as TRB template. The TCR sequence derives from a human donor with active COVID-19. The chain employs TRBV28 and TRBJ2-7, with D tentatively TRBD1 (6 bases). Sequencing was performed on blood. This CDR3 reads CASSPQMRQATYEQYF. Written as DNA, the CDR3 is TGTGCCAGCAGCCCCCAAATGAGACAGGCTACCTACGAGCAGTACTTC.